This T cell receptor (beta chain) was captured by sequencing in a study of metastatic and nonmetastatic thyroid tumors (dated by TCRdb to about 2020). The study in broad terms: The researchers compared repertoires between peripheral blood samples and tumor or nodule tissue samples from patients with malignant or benign thyroid disease. The paper as a whole reports these results and caveats: In both blood and tumor samples, malignant tumors were reported to have significantly higher TCR beta diversity than benign nodules.

This clone came up many times. Its antigen is not yet known. No much larger clone is present one base from it, and per-base qualities are unavailable. No patient had received any treatment before thyroid surgery. Using T-cell receptor beta sequencing, the study looked back at clinical samples from patients collected from about 2011 to 2019. The method was PCR. Sequenced using an Illumina HiSeq 4000. The TCR beta-chain CDR3 region of each patient was profiled by high-throughput sequencing. Per the source publication's procedure: CDR3 differences across clinicopathological groups were used to build a classifier for discriminating distant-metastatic papillary thyroid cancer patients. Repertoire diversity was assessed with the Shannon index, and tumor-blood repertoire similarity with the Morisita-Horn index. The raw public data were reprocessed by TCRdb itself: fastp quality trimming at Q25, MiXCR clonotype calling, in-frame beta chains only. For this entry, the V and J calls and clone size follow TCRdb and not the study's own pipeline. This sample gives around 41,000 clones in total; roughly 13% of them show up just once. Together, the top ten hold approximately 9.5% of the sample.

The germline V gene (reference sequence) sets CDR1 to DFQATT and CDR2 to SNEGSKA. The V and J ends are trimmed by 5 bases and 3 bases, leaving 10 bases between them. Its CDR3 holds 12 amino acids, cysteine through phenylalanine. Kept here is only the CDR3 DNA, which spans 36 bases and is read in frame from base 1. The clonotype was recovered from a female donor with papillary thyroid cancer or a benign thyroid nodule (not recorded which). Some clones in this sample may be carry-over from other donors' samples. The chain links TRBV20-1 with TRBJ1-2; confidence is insufficient to name the D gene. The sample comprised blood. This receptor carries the CDR3 CSALPFDYGYTF. The nucleotide sequence reads as follows: TGCAGTGCTCTTCCGTTCGACTATGGCTACACCTTC.